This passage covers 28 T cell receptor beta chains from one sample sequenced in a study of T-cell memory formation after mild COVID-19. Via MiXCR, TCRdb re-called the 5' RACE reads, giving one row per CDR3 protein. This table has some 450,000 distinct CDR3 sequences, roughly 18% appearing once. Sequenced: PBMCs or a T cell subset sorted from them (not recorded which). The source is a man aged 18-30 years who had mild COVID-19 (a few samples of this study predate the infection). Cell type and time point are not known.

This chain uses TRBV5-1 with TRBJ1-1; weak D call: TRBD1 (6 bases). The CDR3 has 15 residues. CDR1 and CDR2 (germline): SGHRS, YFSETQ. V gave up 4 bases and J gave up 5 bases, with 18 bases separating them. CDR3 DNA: TGCGCCAGCAGCACCACAGGGAAAGGGTGGACTGAAGCTTTCTTT. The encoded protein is CASSTTGKGWTEAFF.

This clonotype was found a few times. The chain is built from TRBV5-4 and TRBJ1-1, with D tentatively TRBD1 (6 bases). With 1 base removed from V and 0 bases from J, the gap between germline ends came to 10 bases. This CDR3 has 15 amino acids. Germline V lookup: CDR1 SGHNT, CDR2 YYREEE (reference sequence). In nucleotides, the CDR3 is TGTGCCAGCAGCTTGTTGCAGGGGATGAACACTGAAGCTTTCTTT. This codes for CASSLLQGMNTEAFF.

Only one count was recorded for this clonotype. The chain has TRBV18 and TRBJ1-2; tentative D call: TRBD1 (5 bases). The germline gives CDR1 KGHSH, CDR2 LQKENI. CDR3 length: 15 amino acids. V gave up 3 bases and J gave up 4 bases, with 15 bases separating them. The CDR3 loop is CASSPPRDRPYGYTF. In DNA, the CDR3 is TGTGCCAGCTCACCCCCCCGTGACAGACCCTATGGCTACACCTTC.

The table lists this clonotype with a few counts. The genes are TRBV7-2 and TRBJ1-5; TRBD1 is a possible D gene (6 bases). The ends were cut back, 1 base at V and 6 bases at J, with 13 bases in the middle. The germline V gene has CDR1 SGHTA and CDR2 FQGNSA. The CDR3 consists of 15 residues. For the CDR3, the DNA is TGTGCCAGCAGCTTAGACGCAGGGGTTCCTCAGCCCCAGCATTTT. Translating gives CASSLDAGVPQPQHF.

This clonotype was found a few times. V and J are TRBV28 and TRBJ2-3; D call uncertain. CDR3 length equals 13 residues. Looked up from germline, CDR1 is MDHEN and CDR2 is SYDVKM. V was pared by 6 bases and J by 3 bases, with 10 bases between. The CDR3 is CASRAGPTDTQYF. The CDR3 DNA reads TGTGCCAGCAGAGCCGGGCCGACAGATACGCAGTATTTT.

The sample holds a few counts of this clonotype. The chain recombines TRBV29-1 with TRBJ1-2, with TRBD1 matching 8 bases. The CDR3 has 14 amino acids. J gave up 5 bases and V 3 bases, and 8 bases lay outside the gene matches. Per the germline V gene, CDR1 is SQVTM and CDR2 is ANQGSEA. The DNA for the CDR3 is TGCAGCGTTGAGGCGACAGGGGTAGGATATGGCTACACCTTC. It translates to CSVEATGVGYGYTF.

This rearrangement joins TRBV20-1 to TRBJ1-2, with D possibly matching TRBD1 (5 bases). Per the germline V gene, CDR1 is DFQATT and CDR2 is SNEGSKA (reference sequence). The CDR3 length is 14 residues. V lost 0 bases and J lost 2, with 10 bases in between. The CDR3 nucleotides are TGCAGTGCTAGAGATTTGTCAGGGAACTATGGCTACACCTTC. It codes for CSARDLSGNYGYTF.

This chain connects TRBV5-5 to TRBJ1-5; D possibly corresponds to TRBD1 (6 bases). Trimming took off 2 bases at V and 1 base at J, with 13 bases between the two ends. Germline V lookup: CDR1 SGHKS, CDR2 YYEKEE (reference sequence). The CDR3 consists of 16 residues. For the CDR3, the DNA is TGTGCCAGCAGCTTTACAGGGAGGGAAAGCAATCAGCCCCAGCATTTT. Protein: CASSFTGRESNQPQHF. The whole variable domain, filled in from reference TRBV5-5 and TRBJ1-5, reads DAGVTQSPTHLIKTRGQQVTLRCSPISGHKSVSWYQQVLGQGPQFIFQYYEKEERGRGNFPDRFSARQFPNYSSELNVNALLLGDSALYLCASSFTGRESNQPQHFGDGTRLSIL.

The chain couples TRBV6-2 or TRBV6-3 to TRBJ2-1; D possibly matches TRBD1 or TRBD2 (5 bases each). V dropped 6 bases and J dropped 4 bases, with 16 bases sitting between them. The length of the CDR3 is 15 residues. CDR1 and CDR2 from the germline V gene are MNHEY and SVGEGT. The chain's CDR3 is CASRPGPRVYNEQFF. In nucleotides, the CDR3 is TGTGCCAGCAGGCCGGGGCCGAGGGTTTACAATGAGCAGTTCTTC.

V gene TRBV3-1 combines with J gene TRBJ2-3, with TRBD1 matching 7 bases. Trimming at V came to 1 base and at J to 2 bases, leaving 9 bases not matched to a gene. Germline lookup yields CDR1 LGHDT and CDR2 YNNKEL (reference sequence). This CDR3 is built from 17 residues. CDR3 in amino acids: CASSQAGTAYSTDTQYF. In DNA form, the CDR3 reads TGTGCCAGCAGCCAAGCCGGGACAGCCTACTCCACAGATACGCAGTATTTT.

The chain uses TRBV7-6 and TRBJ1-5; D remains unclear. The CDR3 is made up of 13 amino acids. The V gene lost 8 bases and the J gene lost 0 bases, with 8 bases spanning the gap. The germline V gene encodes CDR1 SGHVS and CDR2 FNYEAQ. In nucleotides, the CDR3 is TGTGCCAGCGGTGCGAATAGCAATCAGCCCCAGCATTTT. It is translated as CASGANSNQPQHF.

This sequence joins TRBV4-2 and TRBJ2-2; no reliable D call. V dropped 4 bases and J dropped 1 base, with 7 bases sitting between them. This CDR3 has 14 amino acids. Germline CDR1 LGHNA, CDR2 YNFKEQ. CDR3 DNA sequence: TGTGCCAGCAGCCGCGACAAGAACACCGGGGAGCTGTTTTTT. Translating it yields CASSRDKNTGELFF.

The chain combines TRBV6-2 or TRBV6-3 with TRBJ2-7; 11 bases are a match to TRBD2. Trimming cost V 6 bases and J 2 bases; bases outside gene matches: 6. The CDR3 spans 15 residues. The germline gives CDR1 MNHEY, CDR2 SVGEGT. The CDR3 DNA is TGTGCCAGCAGAGGGACTAGCGGCGATACCTACGAGCAGTACGTC. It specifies CASRGTSGDTYEQYV.

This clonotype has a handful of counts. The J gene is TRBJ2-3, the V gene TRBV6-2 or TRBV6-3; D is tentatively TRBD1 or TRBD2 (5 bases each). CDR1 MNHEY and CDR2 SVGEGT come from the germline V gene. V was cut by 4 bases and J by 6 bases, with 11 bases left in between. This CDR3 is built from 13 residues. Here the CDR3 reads CASSSRGVDTQYF. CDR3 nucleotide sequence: TGTGCCAGCAGTTCCCGGGGCGTGGATACGCAGTATTTT.

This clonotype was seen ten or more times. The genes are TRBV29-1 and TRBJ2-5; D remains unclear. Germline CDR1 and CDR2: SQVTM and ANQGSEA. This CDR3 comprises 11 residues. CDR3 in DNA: TGCGGCGCTACTCCCAGCCAGACCCAGTACTTC. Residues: CGATPSQTQYF.

DNA for the CDR3: TGTGCCAGCAGCATAGACAGGTTGAACAGTCAGCCCCAGCATTTT. As protein: CASSIDRLNSQPQHF. This rearrangement joins TRBV2 to TRBJ1-5, with a weak D call TRBD1 (6 bases). Germline V lookup: CDR1 SNHLY, CDR2 FYNNEI. V lost 6 bases and J 6 bases, leaving 18 bases between the germline ends. This CDR3 is built from 15 residues. The complete variable domain, with remaining parts taken from reference TRBV2 and TRBJ1-5, reads EPEVTQTPSHQVTQMGQEVILRCVPISNHLYFYWYRQILGQKVEFLVSFYNNEISEKSEIFDDQFSVERPDGSNFTLKIRSTKLEDSAMYFCASSIDRLNSQPQHFGDGTRLSIL.

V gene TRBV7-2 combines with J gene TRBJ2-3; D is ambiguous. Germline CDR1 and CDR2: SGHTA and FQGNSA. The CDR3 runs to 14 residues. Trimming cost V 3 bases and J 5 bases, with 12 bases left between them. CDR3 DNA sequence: TGTGCCAGCAGCTTGACACGGACGGGAGATACGCAGTATTTT. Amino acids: CASSLTRTGDTQYF.

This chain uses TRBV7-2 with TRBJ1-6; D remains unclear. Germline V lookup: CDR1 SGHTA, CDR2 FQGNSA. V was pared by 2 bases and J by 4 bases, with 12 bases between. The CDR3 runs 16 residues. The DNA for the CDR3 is TGTGCCAGCAGCTTAATTCCAGGCGATTATAATTCACCCCTCCACTTT. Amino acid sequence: CASSLIPGDYNSPLHF.

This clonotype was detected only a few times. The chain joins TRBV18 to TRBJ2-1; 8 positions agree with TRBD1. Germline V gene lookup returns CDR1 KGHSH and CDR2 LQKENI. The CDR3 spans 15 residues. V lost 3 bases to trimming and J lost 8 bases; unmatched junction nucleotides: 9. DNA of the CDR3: TGTGCCAGCTCACCTCTATTCGACAGGGGCGATGAGCAGTTCTTC. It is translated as CASSPLFDRGDEQFF.

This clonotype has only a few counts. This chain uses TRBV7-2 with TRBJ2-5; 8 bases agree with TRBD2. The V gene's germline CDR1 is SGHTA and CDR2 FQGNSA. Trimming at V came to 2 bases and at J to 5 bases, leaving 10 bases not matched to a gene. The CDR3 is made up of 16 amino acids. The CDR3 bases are TGTGCCAGCAGCTTAACCGGGGGGGCTAAGATGGAGACCCAGTACTTC. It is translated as CASSLTGGAKMETQYF.

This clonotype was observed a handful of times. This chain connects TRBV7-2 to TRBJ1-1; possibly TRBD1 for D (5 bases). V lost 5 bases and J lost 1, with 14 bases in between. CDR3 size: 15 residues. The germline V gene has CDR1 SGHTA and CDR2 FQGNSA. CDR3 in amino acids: CASSPFGDWNTEAFF. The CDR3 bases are TGTGCCAGCAGCCCGTTCGGGGACTGGAACACTGAAGCTTTCTTT.

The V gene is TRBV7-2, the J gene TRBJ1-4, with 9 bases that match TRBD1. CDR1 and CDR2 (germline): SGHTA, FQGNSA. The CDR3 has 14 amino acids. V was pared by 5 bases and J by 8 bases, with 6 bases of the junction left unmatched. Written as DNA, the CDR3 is TGTGCCAGCAGCCCCGGGGGACAGGGAGAAAAACTGTTTTTT. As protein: CASSPGGQGEKLFF.

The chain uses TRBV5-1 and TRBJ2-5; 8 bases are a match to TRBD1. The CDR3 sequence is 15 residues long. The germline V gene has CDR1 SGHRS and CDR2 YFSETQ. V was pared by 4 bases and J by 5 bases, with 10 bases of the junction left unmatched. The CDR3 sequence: CASSPAQGVLETQYF. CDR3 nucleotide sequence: TGCGCCAGCAGCCCGGCACAGGGGGTTCTTGAGACCCAGTACTTC.

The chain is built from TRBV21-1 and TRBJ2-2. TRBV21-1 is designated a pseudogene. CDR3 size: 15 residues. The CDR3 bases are TGTGCCAGCAGCAAACCCCAACCTAGGACCGGGGAGCTGTTTTTT. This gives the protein CASSKPQPRTGELFF.

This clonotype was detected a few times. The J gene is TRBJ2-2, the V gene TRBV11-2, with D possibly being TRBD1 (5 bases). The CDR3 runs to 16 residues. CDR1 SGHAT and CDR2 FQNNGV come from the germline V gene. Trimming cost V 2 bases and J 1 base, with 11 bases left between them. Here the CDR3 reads CASSLIQGLNTGELFF. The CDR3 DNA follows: TGTGCCAGCAGCTTAATCCAGGGCCTGAACACCGGGGAGCTGTTTTTT.

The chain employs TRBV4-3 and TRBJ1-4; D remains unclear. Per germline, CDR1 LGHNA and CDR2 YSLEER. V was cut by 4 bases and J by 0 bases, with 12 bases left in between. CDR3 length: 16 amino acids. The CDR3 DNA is TGCGCCAGCAGCCGAGGGTCGATTGCAACTAATGAAAAACTGTTTTTT. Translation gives CASSRGSIATNEKLFF.

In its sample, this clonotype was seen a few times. CDR3 bases: TGTGCCAGCAGCTTAGGGGATAGCCCAGAGACCCAGTACTTC. Translation gives CASSLGDSPETQYF. The rearrangement uses TRBV11-2 and TRBJ2-5; D ambiguous. This CDR3 has 14 residues. Germline V lookup: CDR1 SGHAT, CDR2 FQNNGV. Between the trimmed V and J ends, which lost 1 base and 4 bases, there was a span of 10 bases.

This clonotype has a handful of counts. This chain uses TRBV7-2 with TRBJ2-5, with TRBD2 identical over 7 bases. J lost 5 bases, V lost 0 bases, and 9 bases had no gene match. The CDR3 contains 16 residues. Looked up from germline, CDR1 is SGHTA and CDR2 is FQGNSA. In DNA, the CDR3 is TGTGCCAGCAGCTTAGCGGGACGGGGGGTATTGGAGACCCAGTACTTC. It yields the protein CASSLAGRGVLETQYF. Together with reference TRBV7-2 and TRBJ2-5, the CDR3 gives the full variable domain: GAGVSQSPSNKVTEKGKDVELRCDPISGHTALYWYRQSLGQGLEFLIYFQGNSAPDKSGLPSDRFSAERTGGSVSTLTIQRTQQEDSAVYLCASSLAGRGVLETQYFGPGTRLLVL.